This TCR beta chain was identified during a study of PD-L1 blockade in urothelial cancer. Across the whole study: Bladder-origin urothelial cancer in males covered about 90% of the roughly 30 patients. Peripheral blood specimens exhibited a median yield of approximately 150,000 T cells.

As for time point: pretreatment peripheral blood. Locally advanced or metastatic urothelial carcinoma affected all patients. The CDR3 runs to 13 residues. The germline CDR1 and CDR2 sequences are SSHAT and FNYEAQ (reference sequence). The repertoire was sequenced with immunoSEQ multiplex PCR; TCRdb's copy has only in-frame clones and lacks some. The profile covers about 52,000 clones, with roughly 75% appearing a single time and 3.5% to 4.5% taken by the ten largest. This clone has just one count. The junction differs from germline at one of its ends, possibly a read error. The chain recombines TRBV7-7 with TRBJ2-1; D might be TRBD1 or TRBD2, each matching 6 bases. The specimen comprised PBMCs, sampled around atezolizumab (anti-PD-L1) treatment. This receptor was taken from a man between 65 and 79 years old with urothelial cancer. The CDR3 here is CASSLGGGDEQFF. CDR3 bases: TGTGCTAGCAGCTTAGGAGGGGGAGATGAGCAGTTCTTC. Full variable domain (missing parts from reference TRBV7-7 and TRBJ2-1): GAGVSQSPRYKVTKRGQDVTLRCDPISSHATLYWYQQALGQGPEFLTYFNYEAQPDKSGLPSDRFSAERPEGSISTLTIQRTEQRDSAMYRCASSLGGGDEQFFGPGTRLTVL.